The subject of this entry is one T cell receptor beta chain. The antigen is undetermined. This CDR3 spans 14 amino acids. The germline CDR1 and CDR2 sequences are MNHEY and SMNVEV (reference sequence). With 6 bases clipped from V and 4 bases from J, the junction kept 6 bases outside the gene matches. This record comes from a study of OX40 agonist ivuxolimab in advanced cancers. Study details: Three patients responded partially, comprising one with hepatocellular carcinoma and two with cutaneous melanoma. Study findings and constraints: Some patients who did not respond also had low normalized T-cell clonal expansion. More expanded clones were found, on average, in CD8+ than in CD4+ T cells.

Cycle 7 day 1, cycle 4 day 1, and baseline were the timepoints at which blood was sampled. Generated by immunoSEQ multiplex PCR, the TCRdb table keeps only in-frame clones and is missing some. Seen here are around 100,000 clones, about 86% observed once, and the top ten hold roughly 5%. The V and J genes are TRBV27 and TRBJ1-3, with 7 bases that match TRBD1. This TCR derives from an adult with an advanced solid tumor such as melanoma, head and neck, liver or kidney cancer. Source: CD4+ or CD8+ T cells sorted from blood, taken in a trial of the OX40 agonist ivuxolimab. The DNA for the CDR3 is TGTGCCAGCAGCTCAGGGGGGTTCGGAAACACCATATATTTT. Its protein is CASSSGGFGNTIYF.